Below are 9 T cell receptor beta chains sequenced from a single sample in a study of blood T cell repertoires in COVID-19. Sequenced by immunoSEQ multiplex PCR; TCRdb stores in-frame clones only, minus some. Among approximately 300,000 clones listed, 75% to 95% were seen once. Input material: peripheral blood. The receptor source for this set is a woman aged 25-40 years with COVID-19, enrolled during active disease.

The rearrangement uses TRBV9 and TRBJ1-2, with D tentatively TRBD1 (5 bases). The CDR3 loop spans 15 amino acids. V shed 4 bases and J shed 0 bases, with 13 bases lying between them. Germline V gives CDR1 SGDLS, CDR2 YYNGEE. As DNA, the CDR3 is TGTGCCAGCAGCCCAGGACACCGATCTAACTATGGCTACACCTTC. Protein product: CASSPGHRSNYGYTF.

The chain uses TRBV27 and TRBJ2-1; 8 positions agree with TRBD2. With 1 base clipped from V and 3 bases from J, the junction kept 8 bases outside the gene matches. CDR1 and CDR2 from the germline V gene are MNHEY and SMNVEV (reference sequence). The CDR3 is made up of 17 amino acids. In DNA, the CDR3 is TGTGCCAGCAGTTTATGGGAGTTAGCGGGGAACTACAATGAGCAGTTCTTC. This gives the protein CASSLWELAGNYNEQFF.

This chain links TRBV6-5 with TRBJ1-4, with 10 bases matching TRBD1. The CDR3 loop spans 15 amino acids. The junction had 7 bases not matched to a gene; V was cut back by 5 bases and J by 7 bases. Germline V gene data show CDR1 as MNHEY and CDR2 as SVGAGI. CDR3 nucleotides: TGTGCCAGCAGTCTTCCGGGACAGGGGTCTGAAAAACTGTTTTTT. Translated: CASSLPGQGSEKLFF.

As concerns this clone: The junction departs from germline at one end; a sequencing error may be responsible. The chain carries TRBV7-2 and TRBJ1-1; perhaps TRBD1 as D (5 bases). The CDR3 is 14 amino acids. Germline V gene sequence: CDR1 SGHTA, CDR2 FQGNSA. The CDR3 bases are TGTGTCAGCAGCTTAGTTCAGGGTAACACTGAAGCTTTCTTT. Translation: CVSSLVQGNTEAFF.

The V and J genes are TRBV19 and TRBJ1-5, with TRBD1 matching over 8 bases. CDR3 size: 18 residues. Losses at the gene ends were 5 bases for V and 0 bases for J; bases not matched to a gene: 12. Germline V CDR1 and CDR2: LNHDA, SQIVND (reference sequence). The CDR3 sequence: CASSRRGRGEYSNQPQHF. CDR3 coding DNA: TGTGCCAGTAGTCGCAGGGGGCGCGGGGAATATAGCAATCAGCCCCAGCATTTT.

Written as DNA, the CDR3 is TGTGCCAGCAGCTTAGAGGGCTGGGCAGGGCCTGAAGCTTTCTTT. Amino acids: CASSLEGWAGPEAFF. The chain couples TRBV7-9 to TRBJ1-1; D is perhaps TRBD1 (5 bases). Germline V lookup: CDR1 SEHNR, CDR2 FQNEAQ (reference sequence). V lost 1 base to trimming and J lost 6 bases, with 15 bases between them. The CDR3 extends over 15 amino acids.

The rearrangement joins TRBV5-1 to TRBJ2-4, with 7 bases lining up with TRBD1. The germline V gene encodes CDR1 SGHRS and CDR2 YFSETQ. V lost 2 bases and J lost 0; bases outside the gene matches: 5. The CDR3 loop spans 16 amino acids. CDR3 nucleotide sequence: TGCGCCAGCAGCTTCCGACAGGGTCTAGCCAAAAACATTCAGTACTTC. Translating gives CASSFRQGLAKNIQYF.

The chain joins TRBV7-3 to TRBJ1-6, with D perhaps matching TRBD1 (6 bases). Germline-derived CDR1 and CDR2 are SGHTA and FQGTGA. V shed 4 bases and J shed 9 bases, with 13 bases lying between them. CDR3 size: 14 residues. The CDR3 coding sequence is TGTGCCAGCAGCTCGAGACAGGTGAGTTCACCCCTCCACTTT. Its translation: CASSSRQVSSPLHF.

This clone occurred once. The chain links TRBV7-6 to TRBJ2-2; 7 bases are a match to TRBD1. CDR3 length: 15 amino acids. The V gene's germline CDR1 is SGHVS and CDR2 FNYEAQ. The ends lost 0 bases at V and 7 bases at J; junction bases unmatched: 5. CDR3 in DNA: TGTGCCAGCAGCTTAGCGTCCTACAGGGGCGGGGAGCTGTTTTTT. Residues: CASSLASYRGGELFF.